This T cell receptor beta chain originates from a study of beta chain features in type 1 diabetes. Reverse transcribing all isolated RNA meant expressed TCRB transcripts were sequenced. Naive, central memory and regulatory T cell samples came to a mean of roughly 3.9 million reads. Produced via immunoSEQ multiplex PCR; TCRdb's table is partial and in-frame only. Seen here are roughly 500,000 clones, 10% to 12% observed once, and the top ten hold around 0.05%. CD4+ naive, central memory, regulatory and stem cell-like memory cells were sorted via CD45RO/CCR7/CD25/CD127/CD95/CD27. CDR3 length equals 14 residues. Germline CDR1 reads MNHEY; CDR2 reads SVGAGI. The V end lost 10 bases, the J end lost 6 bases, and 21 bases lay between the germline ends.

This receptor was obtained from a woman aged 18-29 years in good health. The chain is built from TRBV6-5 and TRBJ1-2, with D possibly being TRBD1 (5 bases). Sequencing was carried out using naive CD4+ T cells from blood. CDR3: CATGPSRDSDGYTF. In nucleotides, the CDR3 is TGTGCCACCGGCCCGAGCCGGGACTCCGATGGCTACACCTTC.